These T cell receptor beta chains were read from a single sample in a study of preoperative IRX-2 immunotherapy in early breast cancer. Profiled with immunoSEQ multiplex PCR; TCRdb holds only in-frame clones, not every one. Seen here are roughly 62,000 clones, approximately 94% observed once, and the top ten hold around 1.5%. This material was collected from a patient treated with IRX-2 immunotherapy. These receptors originate from a human donor with breast cancer. Each CDR3 is given with its conserved first and last residue. D genes are given only for firm matches. A clone size is listed for some rows: how often the clone was seen (once, few, many), or a class if it is expanded.

j_gene: TRBJ2-3; v_gene: TRBV5-1; d_gene: NA; abundance: NA; CDR3aa: CASSLSGVGATDTQYF; CDR3nt: TGCGCCAGCAGCTTGTCTGGGGTTGGGGCCACAGATACGCAGTATTTT
j_gene: TRBJ1-6; v_gene: TRBV7-6; d_gene: TRBD1; abundance: NA; CDR3aa: CASSLTGAGTPLHF; CDR3nt: TGTGCCAGCAGCCTAACAGGGGCTGGGACACCCCTCCACTTT
j_gene: TRBJ2-2; v_gene: TRBV7-6; d_gene: TRBD2; abundance: NA; CDR3aa: CASSLSGGAWDTGELFF; CDR3nt: TGTGCCAGCAGCTTAAGCGGGGGGGCCTGGGACACCGGGGAGCTGTTTTTT
j_gene: TRBJ2-3; v_gene: TRBV9; d_gene: NA; abundance: NA; CDR3aa: CASSVFGADTQYF; CDR3nt: TGTGCCAGCAGCGTATTCGGCGCAGATACGCAGTATTTT
j_gene: TRBJ1-1; v_gene: TRBV27; d_gene: NA; abundance: NA; CDR3aa: CASSHRRGSTEAFF; CDR3nt: TGTGCCAGCAGTCACCGGAGGGGGTCCACTGAAGCTTTCTTT
j_gene: TRBJ1-1; v_gene: TRBV5-4; d_gene: NA; abundance: NA; CDR3aa: CASSLGGRGTEAFF; CDR3nt: TGTGCCAGCAGCTTGGGCGGGAGAGGGACTGAAGCTTTCTTT
j_gene: TRBJ2-3; v_gene: TRBV9; d_gene: NA; abundance: NA; CDR3aa: CASSVEQGRTDTQYF; CDR3nt: TGTGCCAGCAGCGTAGAACAGGGGAGGACAGATACGCAGTATTTT
j_gene: TRBJ2-1; v_gene: TRBV4-1; d_gene: TRBD2; abundance: NA; CDR3aa: CASSHSGTNNNEQFF; CDR3nt: TGCGCCAGCAGCCATTCCGGGACTAACAACAATGAGCAGTTCTTC
j_gene: TRBJ1-1; v_gene: TRBV7-2; d_gene: TRBD1; abundance: NA; CDR3aa: CASSLQGGDTEAFF; CDR3nt: TGTGCCAGCAGCTTACAGGGGGGGGACACTGAAGCTTTCTTT
j_gene: TRBJ1-5; v_gene: TRBV10-3; d_gene: NA; abundance: NA; CDR3aa: CAISENGGVQPQHF; CDR3nt: TGTGCCATCAGTGAGAATGGGGGGGTGCAGCCCCAGCATTTT
j_gene: TRBJ2-7; v_gene: TRBV2; d_gene: NA; abundance: NA; CDR3aa: CASSGYEQYF; CDR3nt: TGTGCCAGCAGTGGCTACGAGCAGTACTTC
j_gene: TRBJ2-7; v_gene: TRBV28; d_gene: NA; abundance: few; CDR3aa: CASDPGGPAYEQYF; CDR3nt: TGTGCCAGCGACCCCGGCGGCCCAGCCTACGAGCAGTACTTC
j_gene: TRBJ2-7; v_gene: TRBV7-6; d_gene: NA; abundance: NA; CDR3aa: CASSLENSYEQYF; CDR3nt: TGTGCCAGCAGCTTGGAGAACTCCTACGAGCAGTACTTC
j_gene: TRBJ2-7; v_gene: TRBV2; d_gene: NA; abundance: NA; CDR3aa: CASSSTLGAYEQYF; CDR3nt: TGTGCCAGCAGTTCCACCCTGGGGGCCTACGAGCAGTACTTC
j_gene: TRBJ2-1; v_gene: TRBV4-2; d_gene: TRBD2; abundance: once; CDR3aa: CASSQDGAGGGNEQFF; CDR3nt: TGTGCCAGCAGCCAAGATGGAGCGGGGGGCGGCAATGAGCAGTTCTTC
j_gene: TRBJ2-2; v_gene: TRBV5-6; d_gene: TRBD1; abundance: NA; CDR3aa: CASSLLGQGIVGELFF; CDR3nt: TGTGCCAGCAGCTTATTGGGACAGGGAATCGTCGGGGAGCTGTTTTTT
j_gene: TRBJ2-2; v_gene: TRBV7-3; d_gene: NA; abundance: NA; CDR3aa: CASSLYGNTGELFF; CDR3nt: TGTGCCAGCAGCTTATATGGGAACACCGGGGAGCTGTTTTTT
j_gene: TRBJ2-7; v_gene: TRBV2; d_gene: NA; abundance: NA; CDR3aa: CASRSMGYEQYF; CDR3nt: TGTGCCAGCAGGAGTATGGGGTACGAGCAGTACTTC
j_gene: TRBJ2-7; v_gene: TRBV21-1; d_gene: NA; abundance: NA; CDR3aa: CASSRDRGLGGYEQYF; CDR3nt: TGTGCCAGCAGCAGGGACAGGGGCCTTGGGGGATACGAGCAGTACTTC
j_gene: TRBJ2-3; v_gene: TRBV7-3; d_gene: NA; abundance: NA; CDR3aa: CASSSDSSPDTQYF; CDR3nt: TGTGCCAGCAGCTCGGACAGCTCACCGGATACGCAGTATTTT
j_gene: TRBJ2-7; v_gene: TRBV7-8; d_gene: NA; abundance: NA; CDR3aa: CASNRGDPGQGYEQYF; CDR3nt: TGTGCCAGCAACCGCGGGGACCCGGGTCAGGGCTACGAGCAGTACTTC